Sequencing of this T cell receptor (beta chain) was carried out in a study of blood T cell repertoires in COVID-19. As for the study in general: Material from acute and convalescent COVID-19 was sourced from the United States, Italy and Spain. Sources were T cells, B-cell-depleted T cells, or PBMCs; the material itself was cDNA or gDNA.

Sequencing used immunoSEQ multiplex PCR; TCRdb keeps in-frame clones, though not all of them. The sample has roughly 350,000 clones, around nine tenths seen once. CDR3 length: 15 amino acids. The V and J ends lost 3 bases and 0 bases respectively, with 11 bases between them. CDR1 and CDR2 (germline): LNHDA, SQIVND (reference sequence). The receptor's source is a woman in her 50s with active or convalescent COVID-19. The chain couples TRBV19 to TRBJ1-1; TRBD1 might be the D (6 bases). The source material was peripheral blood. The DNA for the CDR3 is TGTGCCAGTAGTATTTGGACAGACCTGAACACTGAAGCTTTCTTT. Translation gives CASSIWTDLNTEAFF.